This T cell receptor beta chain was sequenced during a study of identical twins. Notes on the study in general: Out-of-frame alpha sequences common to twins exhibited an excess of low generation probability. These conclusions were based on statistical analysis (cross-sectional, not following the same donors).

TCRdb passed the 5' RACE reads through MiXCR, listing each CDR3 protein once. The table has about 470,000 distinct CDR3 sequences, approximately 24% seen once. This clonotype was observed a handful of times. Its antigen is as yet unknown. These data also formed part of another study, on T cells expressing NK-cell markers. According to that study: Obtained from sorted CD3+CD56+NKG2C+, CD3+CD56+NKG2C- and CD3+CD56-NKG2C+ T cells were the TCR beta repertoires. The CD3+CD56-NKG2C+ fraction was also led by these clonotypes in several donors.

Material for sequencing was CD4+ T cells sorted from blood. This sequence was found in a woman aged 18 to 35 in good health.

In nucleotides, the CDR3 is TGTGCCACCAGCCGAACGGGGGGGGCTTTTTACGAGCAGTACTTC. Amino acid sequence: CATSRTGGAFYEQYF. This chain joins TRBV15 and TRBJ2-7; TRBD2 aligns across 8 bases. Germline V lookup: CDR1 LNHNV, CDR2 YYDKDF (reference sequence). V trimming: 5 bases; J trimming: 4 bases; junction bases outside the gene matches: 10. This CDR3 has 15 amino acids.